This T cell receptor beta chain was identified in a study of T cell repertoires in cytomegalovirus infection. At the level of the study: Matching HLA type, along with CMV infection, was indicated by public TCR beta signatures. General study findings and limits: There were carriers of CMV plus the relevant HLA, and cumulative public TCR beta family frequency identified them. HLA-C-restricted CMV-specific TCR beta clonotypes prevailed in the ex vivo response.

Trimming took 10 bases from V and 7 from J; bases not matched to a gene: 10. Germline values: CDR1 MNHEY, CDR2 SMNVEV (reference sequence). This CDR3 is built from 14 residues. As concerns this clonotype: As yet, its antigen is unknown.

Via MiXCR, TCRdb re-called the reads, giving one row per CDR3 protein. The table includes more than 500,000 distinct CDR3 sequences, approximately 15% detected once. This clonotype originated in a human donor in good health (CMV status not recorded). Some clones in this sample may be carry-over from other donors' samples. The chain uses TRBV27 and TRBJ2-1; TRBD2 agrees at 10 bases. Sequencing input: CD8+ T cells from PBMCs. The CDR3 bases are TGTGCCACCCTCTCTAGCGGGAGACGAAATGAGCAGTTCTTC. It yields the protein CATLSSGRRNEQFF.